The 10 T cell receptor beta chains given below trace back to one sample, sequenced in a study of shared clonotypes between healthy human individuals. Data came from immunoSEQ multiplex PCR; TCRdb stores just in-frame clones and leaves some out. Among some 2.3 million clones listed, 93% were seen once. Material for sequencing was naive CD4+ T cells from PBMCs. Noted subset: CD45RA+ positively selected. Every receptor here comes from a man aged 18-30 years in good health. Some clones in this sample may be carry-over from other donors' samples.

The chain has TRBV5-1 and TRBJ2-7; TRBD1 aligns across 9 bases. V lost 4 bases and J lost 6; bases outside the gene matches: 14. The CDR3 extends over 16 amino acids. Germline CDR1 SGHRS, CDR2 YFSETQ. DNA for the CDR3: TGCGCCAGCAGCCTAAGAACCGGGACAGGGCCGAGCGAGCAGTACTTC. Translation gives CASSLRTGTGPSEQYF.

The genes are TRBV27 and TRBJ2-3, with TRBD2 identical over 12 bases. The CDR3 consists of 19 residues. Germline CDR1 reads MNHEY; CDR2 reads SMNVEV (reference sequence). The trim removed 3 bases at V and 1 base at J, leaving 11 bases unmatched. CDR3 DNA sequence: TGTGCCAGCAGTTTCTTAGGGCTAGCGGGAGGGAAGGGCACAGATACGCAGTATTTT. Protein: CASSFLGLAGGKGTDTQYF.

The chain links TRBV2 to TRBJ2-7, with 9 positions matching TRBD1. Germline V lookup: CDR1 SNHLY, CDR2 FYNNEI. The junction had 8 bases not matched to a gene; V was cut back by 5 bases and J by 6 bases. The CDR3 has 14 amino acids. CDR3 nucleotide sequence: TGTGCCAGCAGTAGGGGCGGGGACAGGGTCGAGCAGTACTTC. Its translation: CASSRGGDRVEQYF.

This clone appeared a few times. This sample also contains other DNA sequences that code for the same CDR3. The chain employs TRBV9 and TRBJ1-1, with D hard to call. V was clipped by 2 bases and J by 2 bases, with 7 bases between them. CDR3 length: 13 amino acids. Germline lookup yields CDR1 SGDLS and CDR2 YYNGEE. The CDR3: CASSVAPNTEAFF. In nucleotides, the CDR3 is TGTGCCAGCAGCGTTGCACCTAACACTGAAGCTTTCTTT.

The chain couples TRBV5-4 to TRBJ1-1; D is undetermined. The V end was cut by 0 bases, the J end by 1 base, with 7 bases between. Per germline, CDR1 SGHNT and CDR2 YYREEE (reference sequence). The CDR3 extends over 14 amino acids. CDR3 sequence (DNA): TGTGCCAGCAGCTTGGGATGGTCGAACACTGAAGCTTTCTTT. Protein sequence: CASSLGWSNTEAFF.

The chain combines TRBV6-6 with TRBJ1-1; D is unresolved. Germline V gene data show CDR1 as MNHNY and CDR2 as SVGAGI (reference sequence). V lost 8 bases to trimming and J lost 0 bases, with 10 bases between them. The CDR3 is made up of 13 amino acids. The CDR3 nucleotides are TGTGCCAGCTCGATCGAGCTGAACACTGAAGCTTTCTTT. It encodes CASSIELNTEAFF.

The table lists this clone with a count of one. J is TRBJ1-2 and V is TRBV10-2, with 7 bases fitting TRBD1. CDR1 WSHSY and CDR2 SAAADI come from the germline V gene. V shed 6 bases and J 6 bases; nucleotides not matched to a gene: 10. The CDR3 is made up of 14 amino acids. DNA of the CDR3: TGCGCCAGCAGGGGATTGGACAGGTTTGATGGCTACACCTTC. It translates to CASRGLDRFDGYTF.

The chain carries TRBV9 and TRBJ2-1; D might be TRBD1 (6 bases). The CDR3 is 13 amino acids. Per germline, CDR1 SGDLS and CDR2 YYNGEE. The V gene lost 4 bases and the J gene lost 7 bases, with 12 bases spanning the gap. The CDR3 nucleotides read TGTGCCAGCAGCACAGGACAGTTGAATGAGCAGTTCTTC. It codes for CASSTGQLNEQFF.

The gene calls are TRBV19 and TRBJ2-4; tentatively, D is TRBD1 (5 bases). The V gene lost 1 base and the J gene lost 8 bases, with 12 bases spanning the gap. Germline CDR1 LNHDA, CDR2 SQIVND (reference sequence). The CDR3 extends over 14 amino acids. The CDR3 bases are TGTGCCAGTAGTATAGGCCAGGGTTTGGACATTCAGTACTTC. It encodes CASSIGQGLDIQYF.

This sequence joins TRBV11-2 and TRBJ2-5; D possibly uses TRBD1 or TRBD2 (6 bases each). CDR3 length: 15 amino acids. Between the trimmed V and J ends, which lost 6 bases and 3 bases, there was a span of 17 bases. Looked up from germline, CDR1 is SGHAT and CDR2 is FQNNGV. CDR3 nucleotide sequence: TGTGCCAGCAGTCAACAGGGAGGCAACGAAGAGACCCAGTACTTC. Translated: CASSQQGGNEETQYF.